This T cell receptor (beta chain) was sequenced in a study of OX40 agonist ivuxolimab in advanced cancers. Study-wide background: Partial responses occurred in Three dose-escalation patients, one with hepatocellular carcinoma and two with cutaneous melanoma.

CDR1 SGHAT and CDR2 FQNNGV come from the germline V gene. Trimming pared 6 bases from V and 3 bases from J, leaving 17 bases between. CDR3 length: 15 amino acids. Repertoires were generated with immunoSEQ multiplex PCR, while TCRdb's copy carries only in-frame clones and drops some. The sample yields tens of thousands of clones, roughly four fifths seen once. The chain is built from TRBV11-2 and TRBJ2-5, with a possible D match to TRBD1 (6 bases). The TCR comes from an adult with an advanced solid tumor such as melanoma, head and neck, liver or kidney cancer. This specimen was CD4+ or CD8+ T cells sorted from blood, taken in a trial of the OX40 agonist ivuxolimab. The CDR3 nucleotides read TGTGCCAGCAGAGAATCCGGGACAAAGGAAGAGACCCAGTACTTC. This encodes CASRESGTKEETQYF.